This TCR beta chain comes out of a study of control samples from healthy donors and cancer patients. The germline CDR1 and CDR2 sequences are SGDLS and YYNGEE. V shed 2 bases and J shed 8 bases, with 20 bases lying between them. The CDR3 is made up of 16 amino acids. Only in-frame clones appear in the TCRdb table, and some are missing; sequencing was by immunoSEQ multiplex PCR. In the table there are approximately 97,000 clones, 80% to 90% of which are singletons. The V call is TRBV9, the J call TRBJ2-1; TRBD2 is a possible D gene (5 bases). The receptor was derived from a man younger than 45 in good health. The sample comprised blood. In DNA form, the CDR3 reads TGTGCCAGCAGCGTGGACCAGCGGACCATTGGAGATGAGCAGTTCTTC. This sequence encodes CASSVDQRTIGDEQFF.